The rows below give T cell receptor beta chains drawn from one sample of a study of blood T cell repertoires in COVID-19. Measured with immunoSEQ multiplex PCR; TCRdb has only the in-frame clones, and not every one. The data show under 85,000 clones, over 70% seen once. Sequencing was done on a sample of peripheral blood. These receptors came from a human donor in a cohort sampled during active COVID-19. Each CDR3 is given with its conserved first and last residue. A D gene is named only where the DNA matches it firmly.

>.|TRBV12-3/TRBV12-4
CASSSRDTGELFF
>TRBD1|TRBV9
CASSVGPGQGAANTEAFF
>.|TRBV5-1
CASSLDMREYGETQYF
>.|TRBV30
CAWSLMNQPQHF
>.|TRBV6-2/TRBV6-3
CASSYRVRVGTYEQYF
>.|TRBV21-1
CASSIGGETYEQYF
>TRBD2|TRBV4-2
CASSQEVLAGGLGEQYF
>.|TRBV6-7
CASSYSGTGTTYEQYF
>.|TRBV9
CASSVRGGQETQYF
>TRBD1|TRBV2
CASGQGVIVNTEAFF
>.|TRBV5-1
CASSLVFREDGYTF
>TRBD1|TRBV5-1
CASSSLQGARRGGYTF
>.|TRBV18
CASSPPTRTYNEQFF
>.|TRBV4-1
CASSQAPGDQPQHF
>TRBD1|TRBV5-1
CASSFGTGWSGEQYF
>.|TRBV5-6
CASSLGPMNTEAFF
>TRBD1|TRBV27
CASARLPTGVGNQPQHF
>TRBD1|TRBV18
CASSPTGTSNSPLHF
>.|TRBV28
CASTRERFLAKNIQYF
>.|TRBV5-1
CASSLVAEASYEQYF
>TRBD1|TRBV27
CASSRIWDRGSNEQFF
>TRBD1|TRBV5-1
CASSFRQGGLEAFF
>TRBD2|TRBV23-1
CASSQILAGPSTDTQYF
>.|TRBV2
CASRRYEQYF
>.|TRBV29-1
CSAPLSGANVLTF
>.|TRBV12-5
CASVTTGNYEQYF
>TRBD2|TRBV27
CASSSTGTSSYNEQFF
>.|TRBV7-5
CVRSLGRTGMEFF
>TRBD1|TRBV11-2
CASSLDRRDSTFPTNEKLFF
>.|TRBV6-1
CASSESLSGANVLTF
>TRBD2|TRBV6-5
CASRGGGVDTQYF
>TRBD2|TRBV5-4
CASSLLGRGSTDTQYF
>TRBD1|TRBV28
CASSYRGLDGYTF
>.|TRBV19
CASSAQGTVYEQYF
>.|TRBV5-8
CASRVEMKRAETQYF
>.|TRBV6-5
CASSTQGSASYEQYF
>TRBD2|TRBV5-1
CASSLVPGLAGGQSTDTQYF